This TCR beta chain was identified in a study of T cells expressing NK-cell markers. From its re-call of the 5' RACE reads, TCRdb lists each CDR3 protein once, without DNA. The sample includes about 390,000 distinct CDR3 sequences. Findings and limits, study-wide: Among CD8+ T cells from over 5 donors, dominant NKG2C+ clonotypes accounted for about 1.0-7.0%. The study found these clonotypes also leading the CD3+CD56-NKG2C+ fraction in a few donors. HCMV specificity of expanded NKG2C+ T cell clones remained unclear.

Worth noting for this clonotype: Its matching antigen is unknown.

The length of the CDR3 is 12 residues. CDR1 MGHDK and CDR2 SYGVNS come from the germline V gene. Sequencing input: blood T cells: a sorted CD56 or NKG2C T cell subset, CD4+ or CD8+ T cells, or bulk PBMC T cells (not recorded which). The sequence derives from a woman aged 45-60 years in good health. The chain is built from TRBV25-1 and TRBJ2-5. This CDR3 is CASSWLDGTQYF.